These T cell receptor beta chains were read from a single sample in a study of T cell repertoires in cytomegalovirus infection. These TCRs are of unknown antigen specificity. TCRdb re-derived calls from the reads in MiXCR, one entry per CDR3 protein. Found here are about 830,000 distinct CDR3 sequences, around a third of them singletons; the top ten hold 9.5% to 15%. This material consisted of cultured CD8+ T cells from PBMCs, taken from culture after CMV antigen stimulation. Source of these receptors: a human donor in good health (CMV status not recorded). Some clones in this sample may be carry-over from other donors' samples. Both conserved end residues are part of each CDR3. The D gene is left open where the match is weak. Clone size is given for some rows only: seen once, a few or many times, or a class if the clone is expanded.

TRBV6-6	.	TRBJ1-1	few	TGTGCCAGCAGTTACCACAGCATGAACACTGAAGCTTTCTTT	CASSYHSMNTEAFF
TRBV7-9	.	TRBJ2-7	.	TGTGCCAGCAGCCTTCGGGACACATCCTACGAGCAGTACTTC	CASSLRDTSYEQYF
TRBV7-9	TRBD1	TRBJ1-2	many	TGTGCCAGCAGCACCCCCCCGACAGGGAACTATGGCTACACCTTC	CASSTPPTGNYGYTF
TRBV12-3/TRBV12-4	.	TRBJ1-4	.	TGTGCCAGCAGTTTCGCGACGGCTGCAACTAATGAAAAACTGTTTTTT	CASSFATAATNEKLFF
TRBV7-8	TRBD1	TRBJ2-7	many	TGTGCCAGCAGCCCCCCCGGGACAGCGTTCTACGAGCAGTACTTC	CASSPPGTAFYEQYF
TRBV12-3/TRBV12-4	.	TRBJ1-5	few	TGTGCCAGCAGCTCGTCCTCGGGGCAACAGGGCCAGCATTTT	CASSSSSGQQGQHF
TRBV6-1	.	TRBJ1-1	.	TGTGCCAGCACCTTTTTATGGGAAATGGGCCTTCCAGGCACTGAAGCTTTCTTT	CASTFLWEMGLPGTEAFF
TRBV7-9	TRBD1	TRBJ1-2	.	TGTGCCAGCAGCTTAGCGACAGGGCGTAACTATGGCTACACCTTC	CASSLATGRNYGYTF
TRBV6-5	TRBD1	TRBJ2-7	few	TGTGCCACCGGGACAGTATCCTACGAGCAGTACTTC	CATGTVSYEQYF
TRBV6-5	TRBD1	TRBJ1-4	.	TGTGCCAGCAGTCGACAGGGGCTTGGTGAAAAACTGTTTTTT	CASSRQGLGEKLFF
TRBV20-1	.	TRBJ2-7	.	TGCAGTGCTAGAGGGACAGCGGCCGAGCAGTACTTC	CSARGTAAEQYF
TRBV12-3/TRBV12-4	TRBD1	TRBJ1-5	.	TGTGCCAGCAGTTTTGGAGGGGGCTACAGTCAGCCCCAGCATTTT	CASSFGGGYSQPQHF
TRBV12-3/TRBV12-4	TRBD1	TRBJ2-1	.	TGTGCCGGCAGACCTACCGGGACAGGAAGGGACAATGAGCAGTTCTTC	CAGRPTGTGRDNEQFF